This TCR beta chain was sequenced in a study of T cells in Graves' hyperthyroidism and ophthalmopathy. TCR beta CDR3 regions were amplified from RNA transcripts. The TCR CDR3 first-round RT-PCR relied on the HTBI primer set. TCRdb re-analysed the multiplex PCR reads in MiXCR, keeping a single row per CDR3 protein. The data contain around 420,000 distinct CDR3 sequences, about 13% of them singletons. Trimming removed 6 bases from V and 0 bases from J, with 14 bases in between. This CDR3 has 15 residues. This clonotype was seen ten or more times. Each patient was aged 18 to 65 and had newly diagnosed hyperthyroidism of under 2 months' duration.

V is TRBV12-3 or TRBV12-4 and J is TRBJ1-2; D is undetermined. The sequence was obtained from a woman under 30 with Graves' hyperthyroidism. The material sequenced was blood. The CDR3 sequence is CASSRPSEANYGYTF. CDR3 nucleotides: TGTGCCAGCAGCCGTCCGAGTGAAGCTAACTATGGCTACACCTTC.